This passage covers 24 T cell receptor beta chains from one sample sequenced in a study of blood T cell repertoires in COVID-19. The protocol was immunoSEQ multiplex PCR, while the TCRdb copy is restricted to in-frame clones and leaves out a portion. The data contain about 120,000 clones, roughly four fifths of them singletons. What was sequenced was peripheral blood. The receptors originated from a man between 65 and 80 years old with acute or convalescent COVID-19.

The CDR3: CTSSQPTRPAYEQYF. The DNA for the CDR3 is TGCACCAGCAGCCAACCGACACGTCCTGCCTACGAGCAGTACTTC. The chain has TRBV1 and TRBJ2-7; TRBD1 is taken as the D call from the table, unchecked against the DNA. TRBV1 is a pseudogene. CDR3 length equals 15 residues.

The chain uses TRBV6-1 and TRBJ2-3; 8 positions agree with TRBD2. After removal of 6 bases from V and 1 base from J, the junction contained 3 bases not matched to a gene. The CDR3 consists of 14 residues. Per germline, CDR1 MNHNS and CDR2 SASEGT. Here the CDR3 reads CASRTTSGTDTQYF. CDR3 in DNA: TGTGCCAGCAGGACGACTAGCGGCACAGATACGCAGTATTTT.

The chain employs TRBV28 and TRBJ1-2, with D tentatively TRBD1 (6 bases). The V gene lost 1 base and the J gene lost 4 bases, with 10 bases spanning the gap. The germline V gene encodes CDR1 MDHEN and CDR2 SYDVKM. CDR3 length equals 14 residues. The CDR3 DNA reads TGTGCCAGCAGTTTATCAGGGGTCGCCTATGGCTACACCTTC. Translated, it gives CASSLSGVAYGYTF.

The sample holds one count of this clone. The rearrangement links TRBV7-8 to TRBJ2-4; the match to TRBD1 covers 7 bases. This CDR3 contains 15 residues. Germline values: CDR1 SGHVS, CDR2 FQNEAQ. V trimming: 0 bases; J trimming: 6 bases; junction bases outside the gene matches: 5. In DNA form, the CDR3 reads TGTGCCAGCAGCTTAGCCGGACAGGCCCCAAACATTCAGTACTTC. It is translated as CASSLAGQAPNIQYF.

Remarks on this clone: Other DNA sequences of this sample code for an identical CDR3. DNA of the CDR3: TGTGCCAGCTCACGTACAGGGGGCAATCAGCCCCAGCATTTT. Its protein product is CASSRTGGNQPQHF. V gene TRBV18 combines with J gene TRBJ1-5, with 7 bases identical to TRBD1. In germline, CDR1 is KGHSH, CDR2 LQKENI. CDR3 length: 14 residues. V trimming: 4 bases; J trimming: 2 bases; junction bases outside the gene matches: 2.

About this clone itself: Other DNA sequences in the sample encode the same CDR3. Here the CDR3 DNA reads TGCGCCAGCAGCCCCGGACTGAACACCGGGGAGCTGTTTTTT. Amino acids: CASSPGLNTGELFF. The V and J genes are TRBV5-1 and TRBJ2-2; a weak D match, TRBD2 (5 bases). The CDR3 is 14 amino acids. The germline gives CDR1 SGHRS, CDR2 YFSETQ. V was pared by 4 bases and J by 1 base, with 8 bases between.

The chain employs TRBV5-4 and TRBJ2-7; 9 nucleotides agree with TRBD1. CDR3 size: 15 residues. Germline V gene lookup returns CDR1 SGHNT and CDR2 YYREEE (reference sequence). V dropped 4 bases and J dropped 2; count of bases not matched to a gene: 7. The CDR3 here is CASSPRQGVTYEQYF. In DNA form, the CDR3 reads TGTGCCAGCAGCCCCAGACAGGGGGTTACCTACGAGCAGTACTTC.

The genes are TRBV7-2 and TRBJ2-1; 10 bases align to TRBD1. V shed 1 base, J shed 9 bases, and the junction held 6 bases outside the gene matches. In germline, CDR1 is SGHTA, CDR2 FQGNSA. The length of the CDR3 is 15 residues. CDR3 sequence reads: CASSLGRQGAGEQFF. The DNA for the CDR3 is TGTGCCAGCAGCTTAGGGCGACAGGGGGCCGGTGAGCAGTTCTTC.

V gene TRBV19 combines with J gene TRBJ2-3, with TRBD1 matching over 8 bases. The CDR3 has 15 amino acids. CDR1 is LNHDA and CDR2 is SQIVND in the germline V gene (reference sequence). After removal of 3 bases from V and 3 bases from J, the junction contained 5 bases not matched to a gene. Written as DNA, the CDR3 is TGTGCCAGTAGTATGCCGGGACAGGCTACAGATACGCAGTATTTT. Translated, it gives CASSMPGQATDTQYF.

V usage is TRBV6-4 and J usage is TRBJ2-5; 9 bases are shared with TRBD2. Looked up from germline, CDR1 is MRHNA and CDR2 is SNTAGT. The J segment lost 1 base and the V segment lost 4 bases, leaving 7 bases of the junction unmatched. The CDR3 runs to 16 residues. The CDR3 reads CASSAGGRASQETQYF. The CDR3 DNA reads TGTGCCAGCAGTGCGGGCGGGAGGGCCTCCCAAGAGACCCAGTACTTC.

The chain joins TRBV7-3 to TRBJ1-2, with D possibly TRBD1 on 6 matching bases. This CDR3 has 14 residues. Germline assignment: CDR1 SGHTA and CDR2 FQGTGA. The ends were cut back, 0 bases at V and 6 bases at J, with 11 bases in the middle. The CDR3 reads CASSLTGQINGYTF. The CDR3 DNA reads TGTGCCAGCAGCTTAACAGGACAGATCAATGGCTACACCTTC.

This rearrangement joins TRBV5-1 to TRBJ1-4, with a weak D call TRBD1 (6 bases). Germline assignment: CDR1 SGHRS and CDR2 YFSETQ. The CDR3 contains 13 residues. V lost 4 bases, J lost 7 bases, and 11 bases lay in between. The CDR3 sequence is CASSAKGGEKLFF. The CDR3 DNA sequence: TGCGCCAGCAGCGCCAAAGGGGGTGAAAAACTGTTTTTT.

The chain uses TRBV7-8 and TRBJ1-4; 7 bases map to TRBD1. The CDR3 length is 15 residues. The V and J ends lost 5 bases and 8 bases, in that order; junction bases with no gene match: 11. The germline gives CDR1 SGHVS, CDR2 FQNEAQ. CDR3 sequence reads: CASSPVTGVGEKLFF. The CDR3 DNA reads TGTGCCAGCAGCCCCGTCACAGGGGTAGGCGAAAAACTGTTTTTT.

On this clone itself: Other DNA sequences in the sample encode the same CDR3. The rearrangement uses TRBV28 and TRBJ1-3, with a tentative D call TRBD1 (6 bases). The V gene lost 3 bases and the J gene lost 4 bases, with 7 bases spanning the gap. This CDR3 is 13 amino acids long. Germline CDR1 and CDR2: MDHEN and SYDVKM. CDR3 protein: CASSLGAGNTIYF. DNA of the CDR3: TGTGCCAGCAGTTTGGGGGCCGGAAACACCATATATTTT.

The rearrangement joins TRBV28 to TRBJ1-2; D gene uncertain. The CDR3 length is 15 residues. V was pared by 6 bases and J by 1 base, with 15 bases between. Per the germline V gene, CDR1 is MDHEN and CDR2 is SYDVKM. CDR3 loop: CASRRHSGVNYGYTF. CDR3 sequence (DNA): TGTGCCAGCAGACGACATAGCGGGGTTAACTATGGCTACACCTTC.

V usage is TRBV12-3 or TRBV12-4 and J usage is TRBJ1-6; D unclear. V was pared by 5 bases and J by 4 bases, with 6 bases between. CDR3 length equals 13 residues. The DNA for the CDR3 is TGTGCCAGCAGTCCCGGGTATAATTCACCCCTCCACTTT. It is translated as CASSPGYNSPLHF.

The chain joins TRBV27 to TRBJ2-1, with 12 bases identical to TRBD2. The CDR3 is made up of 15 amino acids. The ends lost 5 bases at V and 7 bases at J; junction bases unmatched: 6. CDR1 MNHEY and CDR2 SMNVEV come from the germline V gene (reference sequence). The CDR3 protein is CASSPRLAGENEQFF. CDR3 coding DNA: TGTGCCAGCAGTCCCCGACTAGCGGGAGAAAATGAGCAGTTCTTC.

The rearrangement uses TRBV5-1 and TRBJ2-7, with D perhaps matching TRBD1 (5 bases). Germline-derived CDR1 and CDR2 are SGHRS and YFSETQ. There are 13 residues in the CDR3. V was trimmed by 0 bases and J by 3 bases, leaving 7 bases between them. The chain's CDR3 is CASSLGQIYEQYF. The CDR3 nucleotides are TGCGCCAGCAGCTTGGGACAGATCTACGAGCAGTACTTC.

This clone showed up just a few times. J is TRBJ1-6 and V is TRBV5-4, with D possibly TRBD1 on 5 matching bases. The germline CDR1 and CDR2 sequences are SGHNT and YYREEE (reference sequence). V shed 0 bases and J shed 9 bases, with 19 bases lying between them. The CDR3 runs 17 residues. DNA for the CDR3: TGTGCCAGCAGCTTGGCCGGGGGTGCAGGGCGAGGTTCACCCCTCCACTTT. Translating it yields CASSLAGGAGRGSPLHF.

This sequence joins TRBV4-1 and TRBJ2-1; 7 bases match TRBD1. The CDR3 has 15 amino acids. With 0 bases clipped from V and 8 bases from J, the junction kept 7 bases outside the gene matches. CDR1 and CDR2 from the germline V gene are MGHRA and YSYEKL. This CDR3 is CASSQEDRTLYEQFF. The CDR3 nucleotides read TGCGCCAGCAGCCAAGAGGACAGGACCCTTTATGAGCAGTTCTTC.

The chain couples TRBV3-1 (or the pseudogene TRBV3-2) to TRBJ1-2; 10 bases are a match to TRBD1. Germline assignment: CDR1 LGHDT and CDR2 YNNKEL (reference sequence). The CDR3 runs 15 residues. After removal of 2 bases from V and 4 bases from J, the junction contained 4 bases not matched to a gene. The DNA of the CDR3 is TGTGCCAGCAGCCAACAGGACAGGGGGGTCTATGGCTACACCTTC. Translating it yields CASSQQDRGVYGYTF.

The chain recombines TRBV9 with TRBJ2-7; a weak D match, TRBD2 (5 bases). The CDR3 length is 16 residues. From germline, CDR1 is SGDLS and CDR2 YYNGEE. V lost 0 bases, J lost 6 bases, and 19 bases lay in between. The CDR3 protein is CASSVDGTRGPLEQYF. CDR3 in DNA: TGTGCCAGCAGCGTAGATGGTACCCGAGGGCCTCTCGAGCAGTACTTC.

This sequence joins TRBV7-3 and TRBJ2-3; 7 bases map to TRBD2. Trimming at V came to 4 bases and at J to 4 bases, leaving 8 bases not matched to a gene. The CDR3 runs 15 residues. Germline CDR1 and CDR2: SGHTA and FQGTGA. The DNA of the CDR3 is TGTGCCAGCAGCTCCGCAGCGGGATCAGCAGATACGCAGTATTTT. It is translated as CASSSAAGSADTQYF.

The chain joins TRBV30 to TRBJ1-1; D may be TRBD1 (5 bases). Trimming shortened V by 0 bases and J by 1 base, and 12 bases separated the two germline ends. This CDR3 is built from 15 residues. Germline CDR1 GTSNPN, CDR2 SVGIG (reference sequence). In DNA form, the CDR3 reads TGTGCCTGGAGTGTACTTCGACAGAGGAACACTGAAGCTTTCTTT. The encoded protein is CAWSVLRQRNTEAFF.